This TCR beta chain originates from a study of patients and donors after allogeneic stem cell transplantation. This clonotype was observed a few times. One entry per CDR3 protein results from TCRdb running MiXCR on the RT-PCR reads. The sample records about a million distinct CDR3 sequences, about a sixth being singletons. The V segment lost 10 bases and the J segment 0 bases; nucleotides outside the gene matches: 9. CDR3 length equals 15 residues. Germline V gene data show CDR1 as ENHRY and CDR2 as SYGVKD. Sequenced input: blood, either unsorted or a sorted T cell fraction (not recorded which). The chain is built from TRBV10-3 and TRBJ2-3; 8 bases align to TRBD2. This receptor was identified in a human donor who was either an allogeneic HSCT recipient or a stem cell or donor lymphocyte infusion donor (not recorded which). It is not recorded whose cells these are; they may come from a transplant donor. CDR3 sequence reads: CATGISGRSTDTQYF. Written as DNA, the CDR3 is TGTGCCACGGGAATCAGCGGGAGAAGCACAGATACGCAGTATTTT.